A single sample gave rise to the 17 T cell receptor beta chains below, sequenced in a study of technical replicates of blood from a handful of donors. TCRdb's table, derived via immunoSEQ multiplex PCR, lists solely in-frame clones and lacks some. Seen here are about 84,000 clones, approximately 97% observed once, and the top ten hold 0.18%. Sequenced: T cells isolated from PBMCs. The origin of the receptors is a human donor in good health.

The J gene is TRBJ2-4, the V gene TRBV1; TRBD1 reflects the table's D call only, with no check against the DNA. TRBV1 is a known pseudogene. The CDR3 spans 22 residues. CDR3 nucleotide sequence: TGCACCAGCAGCCAAGAATGGGGGCGCCTAGCCGCCCGTGGCCAAACCAAAAACATTCAGTACTTC. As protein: CTSSQEWGRLAARGQTKNIQYF.

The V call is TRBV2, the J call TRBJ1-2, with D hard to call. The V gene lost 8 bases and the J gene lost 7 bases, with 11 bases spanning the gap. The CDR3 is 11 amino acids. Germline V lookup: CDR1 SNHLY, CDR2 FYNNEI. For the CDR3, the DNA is TGTGCCAGCCAACTAAGCCGTGGCTACACCTTC. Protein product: CASQLSRGYTF. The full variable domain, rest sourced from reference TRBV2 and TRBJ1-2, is EPEVTQTPSHQVTQMGQEVILRCVPISNHLYFYWYRQILGQKVEFLVSFYNNEISEKSEIFDDQFSVERPDGSNFTLKIRSTKLEDSAMYFCASQLSRGYTFGSGTRLTVV.

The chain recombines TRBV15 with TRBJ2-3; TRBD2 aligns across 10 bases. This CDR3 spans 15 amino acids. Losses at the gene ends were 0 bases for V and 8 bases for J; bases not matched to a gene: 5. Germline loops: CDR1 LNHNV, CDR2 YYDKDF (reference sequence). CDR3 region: CATSRDEAGGGTQYF. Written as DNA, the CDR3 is TGTGCCACCAGCAGAGATGAAGCGGGAGGGGGTACGCAGTATTTT.

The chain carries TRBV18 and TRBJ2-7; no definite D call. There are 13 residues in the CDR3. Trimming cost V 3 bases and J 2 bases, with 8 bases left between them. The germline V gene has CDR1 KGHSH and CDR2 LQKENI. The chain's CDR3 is CASSPTSPYEQYF. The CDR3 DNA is TGTGCCAGCTCACCCACTTCCCCCTACGAGCAGTACTTC.

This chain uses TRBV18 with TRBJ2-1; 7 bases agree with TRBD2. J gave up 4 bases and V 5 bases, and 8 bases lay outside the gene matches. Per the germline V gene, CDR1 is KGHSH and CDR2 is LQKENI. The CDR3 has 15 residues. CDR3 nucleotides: TGTGCCAGCTCAAGGTCTAGCGGAAATTACAATGAGCAGTTCTTC. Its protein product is CASSRSSGNYNEQFF.

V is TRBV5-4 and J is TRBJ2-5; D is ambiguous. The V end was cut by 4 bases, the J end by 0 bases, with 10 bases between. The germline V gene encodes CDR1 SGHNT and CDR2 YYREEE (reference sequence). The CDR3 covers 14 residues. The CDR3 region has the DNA TGTGCCAGCAGCCCCCAACTGTACCAAGAGACCCAGTACTTC. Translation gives CASSPQLYQETQYF.

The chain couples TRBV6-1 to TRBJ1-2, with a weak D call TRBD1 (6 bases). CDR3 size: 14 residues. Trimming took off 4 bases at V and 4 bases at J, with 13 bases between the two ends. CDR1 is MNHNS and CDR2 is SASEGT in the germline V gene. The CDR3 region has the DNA TGTGCCAGCAGTGGACAAGGGGGGGTCTATGGCTACACCTTC. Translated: CASSGQGGVYGYTF.

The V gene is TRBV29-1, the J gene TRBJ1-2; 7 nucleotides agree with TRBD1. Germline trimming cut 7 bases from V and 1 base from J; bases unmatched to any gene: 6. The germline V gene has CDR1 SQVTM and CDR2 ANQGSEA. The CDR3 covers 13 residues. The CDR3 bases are TGCAGCGCCTCACAGGGGAATAACTATGGCTACACCTTC. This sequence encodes CSASQGNNYGYTF.

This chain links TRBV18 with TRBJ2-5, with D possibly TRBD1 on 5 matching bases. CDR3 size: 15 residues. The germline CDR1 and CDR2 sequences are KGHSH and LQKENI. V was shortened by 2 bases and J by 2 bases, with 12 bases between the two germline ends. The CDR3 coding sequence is TGTGCCAGCTCACCATCCGGACACCCACAAGAGACCCAGTACTTC. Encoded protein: CASSPSGHPQETQYF. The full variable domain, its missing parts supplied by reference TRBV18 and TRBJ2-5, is NAGVMQNPRHLVRRRGQEARLRCSPMKGHSHVYWYRQLPEEGLKFMVYLQKENIIDESGMPKERFSAEFPKEGPSILRIQQVVRGDSAAYFCASSPSGHPQETQYFGPGTRLLVL.

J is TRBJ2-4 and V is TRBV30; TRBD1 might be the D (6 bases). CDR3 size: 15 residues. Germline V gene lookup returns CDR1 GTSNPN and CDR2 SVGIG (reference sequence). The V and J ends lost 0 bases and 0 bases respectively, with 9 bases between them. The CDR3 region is CAWSVGGTAKNIQYF. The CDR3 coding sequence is TGTGCCTGGAGTGTAGGGGGAACAGCCAAAAACATTCAGTACTTC.

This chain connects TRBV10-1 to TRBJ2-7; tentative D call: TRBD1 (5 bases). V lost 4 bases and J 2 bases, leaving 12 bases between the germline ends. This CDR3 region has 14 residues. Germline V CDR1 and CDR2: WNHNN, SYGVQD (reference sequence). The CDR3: CASSVAQGTYEQYF. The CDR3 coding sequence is TGCGCCAGCAGTGTCGCTCAGGGCACCTACGAGCAGTACTTC.

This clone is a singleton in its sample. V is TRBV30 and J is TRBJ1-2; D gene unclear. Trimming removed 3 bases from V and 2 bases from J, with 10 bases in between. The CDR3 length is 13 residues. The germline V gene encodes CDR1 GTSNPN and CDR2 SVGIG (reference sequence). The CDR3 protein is CAWRARRNYGYTF. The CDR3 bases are TGTGCCTGGAGAGCAAGGCGGAACTATGGCTACACCTTC.

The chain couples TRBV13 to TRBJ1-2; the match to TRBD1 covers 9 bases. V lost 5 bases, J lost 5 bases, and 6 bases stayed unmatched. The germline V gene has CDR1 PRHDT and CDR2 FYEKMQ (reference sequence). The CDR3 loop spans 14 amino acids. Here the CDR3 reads CASSTRTGDYGYTF. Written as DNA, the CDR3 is TGTGCCAGCAGCACTCGGACAGGGGATTATGGCTACACCTTC.

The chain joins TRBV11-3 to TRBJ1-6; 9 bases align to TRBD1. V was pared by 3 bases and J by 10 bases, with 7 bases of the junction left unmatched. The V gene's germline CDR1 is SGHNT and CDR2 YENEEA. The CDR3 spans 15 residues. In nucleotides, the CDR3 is TGTGCCAGCAGCTTTTCGGGACAGGGCTTGTCACCCCTCCACTTT. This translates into CASSFSGQGLSPLHF. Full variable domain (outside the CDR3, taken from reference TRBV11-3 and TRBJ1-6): EAGVVQSPRYKIIEKKQPVAFWCNPISGHNTLYWYLQNLGQGPELLIRYENEEAVDDSQLPKDRFSAERLKGVDSTLKIQPAELGDSAVYLCASSFSGQGLSPLHFGNGTRLTVT.

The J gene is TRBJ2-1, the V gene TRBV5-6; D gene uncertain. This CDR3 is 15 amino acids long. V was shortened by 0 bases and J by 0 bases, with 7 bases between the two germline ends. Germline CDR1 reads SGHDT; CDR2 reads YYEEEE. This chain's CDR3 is CASSLGGSSYNEQFF. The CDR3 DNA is TGTGCCAGCAGCTTGGGCGGCAGCTCCTACAATGAGCAGTTCTTC.

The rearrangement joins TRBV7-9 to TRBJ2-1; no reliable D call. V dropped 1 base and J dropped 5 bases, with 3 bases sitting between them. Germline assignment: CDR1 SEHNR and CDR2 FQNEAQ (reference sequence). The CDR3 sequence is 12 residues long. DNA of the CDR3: TGTGCCAGCAGCTTAGGGCACAATGAGCAGTTCTTC. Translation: CASSLGHNEQFF.

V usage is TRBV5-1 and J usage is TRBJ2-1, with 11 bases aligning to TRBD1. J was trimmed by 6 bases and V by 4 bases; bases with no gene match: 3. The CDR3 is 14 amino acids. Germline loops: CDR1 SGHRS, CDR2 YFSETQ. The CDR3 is CASSRTGGSNEQFF. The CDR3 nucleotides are TGCGCCAGCAGCCGGACAGGGGGCAGCAATGAGCAGTTCTTC.